This TCR beta chain was sequenced during a study of blood T cell repertoires in COVID-19. Clones were sequenced by immunoSEQ multiplex PCR, and TCRdb holds only the in-frame ones, with some missing. The table shows around 160,000 clones, with 70% to 90% occurring only once. The clonotype comes from a man aged 60-69 years with acute or convalescent COVID-19. Sequenced sample: peripheral blood.

The CDR3 here is CASSTGVDSPLHF. The CDR3 DNA follows: TGTGCCAGCAGTACGGGGGTTGATTCACCCCTCCACTTT. The chain is built from TRBV2 and TRBJ1-6; D is possibly TRBD1 (5 bases). V was shortened by 5 bases and J by 8 bases, with 10 bases between the two germline ends. Germline V lookup: CDR1 SNHLY, CDR2 FYNNEI. The CDR3 loop spans 13 amino acids. Together with reference TRBV2 and TRBJ1-6, the CDR3 gives the full variable domain: EPEVTQTPSHQVTQMGQEVILRCVPISNHLYFYWYRQILGQKVEFLVSFYNNEISEKSEIFDDQFSVERPDGSNFTLKIRSTKLEDSAMYFCASSTGVDSPLHFGNGTRLTVT.